This T cell receptor beta chain is from a study of vaccination effects on CD4 cells after COVID-19. Turning to the study itself: Post-vaccine specimens were collected at a median of 72 days following the second dose. Whole-study findings and limits: Clonal contraction was marked in infection- and vaccine-induced clones late after vaccination.

Deletions cut 2 bases from V and 8 bases from J, with 12 bases between. The CDR3 totals 13 residues. Sequencing was preceded by expansion of antigen-specific CD4+ T cells with viral peptide pools in the ViraFEST assay. Scientists isolated CD4+ T cells after an approximately 10-day culture period ended. Two doses of either BNT162b2 or mRNA-1273 were given to each participant. Wells of 1.8 million or so PBMC each were grown with about 9.8 IU/ml IL-2 and about 9.7 ug/ml peptides. This clone was observed a single time. Its antigen is not known. Generated by immunoSEQ multiplex PCR, the TCRdb table keeps only in-frame clones and is missing some. The sample lists around 30,000 clones, roughly four fifths occurring once.

Specimen: CD4+ T cells from PBMCs cultured with HCoV-229E spike peptides, collected after COVID-19 vaccination. The receptor's source is a human donor who received a COVID-19 vaccine. V usage is TRBV12-3 or TRBV12-4 and J usage is TRBJ1-2, with no clear D. As DNA, the CDR3 is TGTGCCAGCAGTTTAATTCCATATGAGGGCTACACCTTC. This codes for CASSLIPYEGYTF.